This T cell receptor (beta chain) was retrieved from a study of blood T cell repertoires in COVID-19 (dated by TCRdb to 2018 to 2020). About the study as a whole: The collaborator samples originated in the United States, Italy and Spain and spanned the acute and convalescent phases of COVID-19. The prospective study material was composed of cDNA or gDNA derived from T cells, B-cell-depleted T cells, or PBMCs. The dataset comprised deeply sampled blood TCRbeta repertoires from subjects exposed to, actively infected with, or recovered from COVID-19. The repertoires were released in a freely available public database intended as a resource for research on the immune response to SARS-CoV-2. Samples were obtained from the ongoing ImmuneRACE study (first 160 participants) and from about 1,300 subjects provided by 6 global collaborators. The sample metadata nearly always contained a de-identified subject ID, COVID-19 status, age in years and sex. Where available, HLA class I and class II types were obtained from metadata supplied by the sample provider rather than from assay-based typing. Broader findings and caveats from the paper: The quantity of clinical and demographic metadata differed by source and by participant and was supplied without curation.

TCRbeta CDR3 regions were amplified from genomic DNA by means of the immunoSEQ Assay, a bias-controlled multiplex PCR. Per the authors' processing: The number of nucleated cells in each sample was estimated by amplification of reference gene primers within the assay. Sequence reads were collapsed and filtered to measure the absolute abundance of every unique TCRbeta CDR3 rearrangement. For each sample, productive Simpson clonality was calculated as the square root of Simpson's diversity index across productive rearrangements. Sourced from immuneACCESS, this table was stored by TCRdb with only in-frame sequences that have V and J called. A share of the clones is absent; for the studies checked, an unresolved V gene accounts for under half, and the remainder has no known explanation. V, J and clone size are those of that table, while D and trimming were read from the DNA. The sample table lists about 190,000 clones, roughly nine tenths of them with a count of one. The top ten constitute approximately 1% of the sample.

Collaborating institutions collected whole blood in K2EDTA tubes following their own protocols. For TCRbeta analysis, collaborators shipped samples as frozen whole blood, isolated PBMCs, or DNA extracted from either of those sample types. As to this clone: This clone's antigen is unknown. Per-nucleotide qualities are absent, and no much larger clonotype sits a single base away.

This clonotype was sampled from a young man with acute or convalescent COVID-19. Sequenced: peripheral blood.

DNA sequence: TGTGCCAGCAGCGTCCTTGGAAGGGGCGCGGGGGGGCCCGGGGAGCTGTTTTTT. Its coded protein is CASSVLGRGAGGPGELFF. The rearrangement combines TRBV9 with TRBJ2-2; the central 9 bases match TRBD2. CDR1 SGDLS and CDR2 YYNGEE are derived from the germline V gene. Germline trimming: 2 bases from V, 6 bases from J; junction bases outside gene matches: 14. The CDR3 numbers 18 residues from cysteine through phenylalanine. Only the CDR3 part of the read is kept: 54 bases, read in frame from the first base.